This T cell receptor (beta chain) was observed in a study of blood T cell repertoires in COVID-19. Repertoires were generated with immunoSEQ multiplex PCR, while TCRdb's copy carries only in-frame clones and drops some. The sample contains hundreds of thousands of clones, about 91% of which appear only once. This CDR3 has 15 amino acids. J lost 1 base, V lost 2 bases, and 5 bases had no gene match. Germline CDR1 reads SGHNT; CDR2 reads YYREEE (reference sequence). This TCR derives from a woman in her twenties or thirties with COVID-19, enrolled during active disease. This sequence joins TRBV5-4 and TRBJ2-5, with 7 nucleotides matching TRBD2. The specimen was peripheral blood. CDR3 in DNA: TGTGCCAGCAGCTTCCAGCGGGGCCCCCAAGAGACCCAGTACTTC. This translates into CASSFQRGPQETQYF.